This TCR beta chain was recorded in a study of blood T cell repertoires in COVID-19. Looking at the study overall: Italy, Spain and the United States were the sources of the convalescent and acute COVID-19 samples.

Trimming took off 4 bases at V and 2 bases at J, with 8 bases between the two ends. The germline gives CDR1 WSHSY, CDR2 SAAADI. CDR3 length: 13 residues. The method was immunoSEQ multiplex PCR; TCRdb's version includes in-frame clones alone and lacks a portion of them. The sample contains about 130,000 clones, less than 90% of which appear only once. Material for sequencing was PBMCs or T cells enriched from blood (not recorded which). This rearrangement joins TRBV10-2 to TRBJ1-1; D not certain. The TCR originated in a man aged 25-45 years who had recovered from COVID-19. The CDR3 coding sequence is TGCGCCAGCAGTGGGACTCATAACACTGAAGCTTTCTTT. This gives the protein CASSGTHNTEAFF.